This T cell receptor beta chain came from a study of cytomegalovirus exposure and HLA in healthy donors. For the study at large: Of about 390 genotyped donors, more than 65% grouped in the Caucasian-associated ancestry cluster.

This CDR3 has 14 residues. Between the trimmed V and J ends, which lost 0 bases and 2 bases, there was a span of 7 bases. As concerns this clone: Its antigen is unidentified.

Findings of the study overall: A classifier reportedly called cytomegalovirus status with high sensitivity and specificity. Among immune exposure information, only CMV serostatus was available.

With 60 Vbeta and 13 Jbeta primers, the PCR was carried out. Generated by immunoSEQ multiplex PCR, the TCRdb table keeps only in-frame clones and is missing some. This sample carries some 170,000 clones, roughly 79% of them seen once, and the ten largest clones take 6.3%. The sample was PBMCs. The chain is built from TRBV23-1 and TRBJ1-2; D is ambiguous. TRBV23-1 belongs to the ORF category, with a function that is uncertain. The origin of this receptor is a man aged 35-49 years in good health and CMV-seropositive. The CDR3 sequence: CASSQSLPNYGYTF. Here the CDR3 DNA reads TGCGCCAGCAGTCAATCCCTCCCGAACTATGGCTACACCTTC.